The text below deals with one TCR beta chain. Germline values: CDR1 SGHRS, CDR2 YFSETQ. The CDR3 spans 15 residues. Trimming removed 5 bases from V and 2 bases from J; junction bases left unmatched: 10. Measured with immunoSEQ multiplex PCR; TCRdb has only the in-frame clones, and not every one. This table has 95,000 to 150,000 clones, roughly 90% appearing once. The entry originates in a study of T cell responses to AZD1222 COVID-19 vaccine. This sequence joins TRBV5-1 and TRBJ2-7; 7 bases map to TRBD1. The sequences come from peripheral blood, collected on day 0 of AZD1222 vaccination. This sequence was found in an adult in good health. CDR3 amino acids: CASSFTRQGAYEQYF. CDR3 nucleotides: TGCGCCAGCAGTTTTACCCGACAGGGAGCCTACGAGCAGTACTTC. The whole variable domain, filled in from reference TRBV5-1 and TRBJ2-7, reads KAGVTQTPRYLIKTRGQQVTLSCSPISGHRSVSWYQQTPGQGLQFLFEYFSETQRNKGNFPGRFSGRQFSNSRSEMNVSTLELGDSALYLCASSFTRQGAYEQYFGPGTRLTVT.